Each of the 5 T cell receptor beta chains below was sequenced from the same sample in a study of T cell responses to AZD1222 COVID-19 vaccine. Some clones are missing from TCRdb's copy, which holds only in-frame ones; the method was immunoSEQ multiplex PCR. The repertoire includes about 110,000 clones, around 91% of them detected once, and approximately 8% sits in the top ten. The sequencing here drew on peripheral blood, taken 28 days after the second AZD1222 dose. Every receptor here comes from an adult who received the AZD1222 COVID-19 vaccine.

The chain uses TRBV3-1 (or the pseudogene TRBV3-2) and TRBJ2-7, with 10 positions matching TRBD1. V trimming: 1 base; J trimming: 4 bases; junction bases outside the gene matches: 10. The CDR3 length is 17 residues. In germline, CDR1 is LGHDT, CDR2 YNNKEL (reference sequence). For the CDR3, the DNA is TGTGCCAGCAGCCAAGCCTCGACAGGGGGCCTGGGGTACGAGCAGTACTTC. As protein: CASSQASTGGLGYEQYF.

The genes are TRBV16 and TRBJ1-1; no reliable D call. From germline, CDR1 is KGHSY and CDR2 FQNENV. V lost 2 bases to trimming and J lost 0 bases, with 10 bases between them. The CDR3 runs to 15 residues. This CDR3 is CASSQEWQMNTEAFF. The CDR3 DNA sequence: TGTGCCAGCAGCCAAGAATGGCAAATGAACACTGAAGCTTTCTTT. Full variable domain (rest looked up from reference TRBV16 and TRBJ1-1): GEEVAQTPKHLVRGEGQKAKLYCAPIKGHSYVFWYQQVLKNEFKFLISFQNENVFDETGMPKERFSAKCLPNSPCSLEIQATKLEDSAVYFCASSQEWQMNTEAFFGQGTRLTVV.

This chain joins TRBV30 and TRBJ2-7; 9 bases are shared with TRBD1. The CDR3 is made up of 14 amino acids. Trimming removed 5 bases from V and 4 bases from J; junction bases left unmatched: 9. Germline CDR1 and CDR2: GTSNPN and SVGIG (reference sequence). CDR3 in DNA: TGTGCCTGGGGGACCGGGACAGGGATTTACGAGCAGTACTTC. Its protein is CAWGTGTGIYEQYF.

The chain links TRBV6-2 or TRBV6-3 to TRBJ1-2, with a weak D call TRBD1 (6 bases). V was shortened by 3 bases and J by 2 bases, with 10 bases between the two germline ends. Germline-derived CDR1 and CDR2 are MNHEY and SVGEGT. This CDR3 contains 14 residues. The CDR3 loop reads CASSYAGDNYGYTF. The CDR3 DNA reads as TGTGCCAGCAGTTATGCAGGGGACAACTATGGCTACACCTTC.

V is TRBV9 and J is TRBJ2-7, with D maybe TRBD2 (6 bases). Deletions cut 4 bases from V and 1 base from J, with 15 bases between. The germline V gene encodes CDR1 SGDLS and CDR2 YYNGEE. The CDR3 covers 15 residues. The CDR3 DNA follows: TGTGCCAGCAGCCCCCGCGGGGAATTTTCCTACGAGCAGTACTTC. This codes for CASSPRGEFSYEQYF. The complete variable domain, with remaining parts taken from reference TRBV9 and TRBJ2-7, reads DSGVTQTPKHLITATGQRVTLRCSPRSGDLSVYWYQQSLDQGLQFLIQYYNGEERAKGNILERFSAQQFPDLHSELNLSSLELGDSALYFCASSPRGEFSYEQYFGPGTRLTVT.